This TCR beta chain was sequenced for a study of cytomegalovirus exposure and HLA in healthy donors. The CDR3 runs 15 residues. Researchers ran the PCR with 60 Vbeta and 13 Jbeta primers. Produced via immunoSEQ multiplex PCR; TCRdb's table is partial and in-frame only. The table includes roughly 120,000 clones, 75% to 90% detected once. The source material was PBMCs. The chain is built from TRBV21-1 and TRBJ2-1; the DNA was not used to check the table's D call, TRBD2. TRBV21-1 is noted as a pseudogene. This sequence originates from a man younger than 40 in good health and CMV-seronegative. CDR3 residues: CASTITSGSYNEQFF. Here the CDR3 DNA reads TGTGCCAGCACCATAACTAGCGGGTCCTACAATGAGCAGTTCTTC.